A few counts support the clone carrying this T cell receptor beta chain. Its specificity is unknown. The CDR3 runs to 11 residues. The trim removed 5 bases at V and 16 bases at J, leaving 5 bases unmatched. Looked up from germline, CDR1 is SGHDT and CDR2 is YYEEEE. As handled by the study authors: With a range of about 20,000 to 750,000, the median per sample was around 96,000 TCRs. TCRdb reanalysed the 5' RACE reads using MiXCR and keeps one entry per CDR3 protein. For this entry, the V and J calls and clone size follow TCRdb and not the study's own pipeline. The table lists about 80,000 distinct CDR3 sequences, more than 15% of them singletons. The source of the sample is a study of human T cells and chemical hapten exposure. Whole-study context: Per-sample TCR yield variability stemmed mainly from small pooled library volume differences.

Study-level findings and limits: With regard to DPC sensitization, TCRs above 1 in 1000 frequency did not change.

Someone pulled total RNA out of unfractionated whole blood. This chain connects TRBV5-6 to TRBJ2-1; 11 positions agree with TRBD1. The receptor's source is a female donor in good health. CDR3 in amino acids: CASSRTGGPFF. CDR3 DNA sequence: TGTGCCAGCAGTCGGACAGGGGGCCCATTCTTC.